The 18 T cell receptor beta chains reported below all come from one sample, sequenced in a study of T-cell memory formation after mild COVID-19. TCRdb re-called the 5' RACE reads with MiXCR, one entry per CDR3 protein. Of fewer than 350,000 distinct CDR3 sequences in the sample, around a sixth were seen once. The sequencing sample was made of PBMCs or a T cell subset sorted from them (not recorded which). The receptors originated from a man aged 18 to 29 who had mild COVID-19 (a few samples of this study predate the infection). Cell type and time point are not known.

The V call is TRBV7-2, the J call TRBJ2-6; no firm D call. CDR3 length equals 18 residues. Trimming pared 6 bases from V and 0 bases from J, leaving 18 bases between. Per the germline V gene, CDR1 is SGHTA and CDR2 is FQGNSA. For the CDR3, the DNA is TGTGCCAGCAGTTCCAAAGATCGGCAGCTCTCTGGGGCCAACGTCCTGACTTTC. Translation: CASSSKDRQLSGANVLTF.

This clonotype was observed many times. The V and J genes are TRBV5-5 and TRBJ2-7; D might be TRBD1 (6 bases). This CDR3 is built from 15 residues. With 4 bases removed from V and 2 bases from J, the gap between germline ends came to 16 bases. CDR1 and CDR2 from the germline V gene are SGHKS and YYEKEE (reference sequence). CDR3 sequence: CASSPGDTRTYEQYV. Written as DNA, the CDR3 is TGTGCCAGCAGCCCCGGGGACACACGAACCTACGAGCAGTACGTC.

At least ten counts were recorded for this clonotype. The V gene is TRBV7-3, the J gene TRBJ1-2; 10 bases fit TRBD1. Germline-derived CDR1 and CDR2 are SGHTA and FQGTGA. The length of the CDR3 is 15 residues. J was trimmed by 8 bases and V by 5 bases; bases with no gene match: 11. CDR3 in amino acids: CASSPRSGTGVGYTF. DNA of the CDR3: TGTGCCAGCAGCCCGAGAAGCGGGACAGGGGTGGGCTACACCTTC.

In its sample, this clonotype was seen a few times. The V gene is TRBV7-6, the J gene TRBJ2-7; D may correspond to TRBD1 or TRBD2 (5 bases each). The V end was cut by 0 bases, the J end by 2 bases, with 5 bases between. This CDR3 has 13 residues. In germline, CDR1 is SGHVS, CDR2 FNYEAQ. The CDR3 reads CASSLAGAYEQYF. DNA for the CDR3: TGTGCCAGCAGCTTAGCGGGGGCCTACGAGCAGTACTTC.

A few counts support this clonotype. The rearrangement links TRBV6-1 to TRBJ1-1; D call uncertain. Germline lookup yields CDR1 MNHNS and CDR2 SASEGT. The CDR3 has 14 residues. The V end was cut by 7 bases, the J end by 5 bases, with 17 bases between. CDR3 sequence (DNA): TGTGCCAGCAACCGCTATCCCCGGACTACTGAAGCTTTCTTT. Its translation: CASNRYPRTTEAFF.

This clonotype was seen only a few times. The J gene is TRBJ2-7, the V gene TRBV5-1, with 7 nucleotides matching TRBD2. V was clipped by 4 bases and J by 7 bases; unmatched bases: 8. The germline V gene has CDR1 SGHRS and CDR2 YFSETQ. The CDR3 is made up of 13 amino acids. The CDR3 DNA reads TGCGCCAGCAGCGGGGAGGGACGACCAGAGCAGTACTTC. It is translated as CASSGEGRPEQYF.

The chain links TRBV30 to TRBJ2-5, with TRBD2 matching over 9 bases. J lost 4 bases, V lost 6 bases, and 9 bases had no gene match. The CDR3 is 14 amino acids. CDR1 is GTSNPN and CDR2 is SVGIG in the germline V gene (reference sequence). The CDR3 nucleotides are TGTGCCTGTCTCGCCGCGGGAGGGGTAGAGACCCAGTACTTC. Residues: CACLAAGGVETQYF.

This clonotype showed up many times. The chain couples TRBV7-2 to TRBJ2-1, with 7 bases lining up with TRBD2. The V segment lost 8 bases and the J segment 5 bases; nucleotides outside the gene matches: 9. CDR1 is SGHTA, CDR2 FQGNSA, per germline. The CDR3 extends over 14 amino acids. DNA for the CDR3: TGTGCCAGCGGGAGGCTAGCGGTTCACAATGAGCAGTTCTTC. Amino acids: CASGRLAVHNEQFF.

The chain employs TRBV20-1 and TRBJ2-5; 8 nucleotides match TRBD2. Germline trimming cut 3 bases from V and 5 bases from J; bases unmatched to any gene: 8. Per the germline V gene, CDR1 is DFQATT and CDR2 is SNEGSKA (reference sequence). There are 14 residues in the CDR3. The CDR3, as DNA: TGCAGTGCTAGGAACGCGGGGGGCCGGGAGACCCAGTACTTC. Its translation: CSARNAGGRETQYF.

The CDR3, as DNA: TGTGCCAGCAGCTTCGCCCCGCCGGGGAATGAGCAGTTCTTC. As protein: CASSFAPPGNEQFF. The V call is TRBV7-2, the J call TRBJ2-1, with D perhaps matching TRBD2 (5 bases). The CDR3 sequence is 14 residues long. V dropped 3 bases and J dropped 7 bases, with 13 bases sitting between them. CDR1 is SGHTA and CDR2 is FQGNSA in the germline V gene. Full variable domain (outside the CDR3, taken from reference TRBV7-2 and TRBJ2-1): GAGVSQSPSNKVTEKGKDVELRCDPISGHTALYWYRQSLGQGLEFLIYFQGNSAPDKSGLPSDRFSAERTGGSVSTLTIQRTQQEDSAVYLCASSFAPPGNEQFFGPGTRLTVL.

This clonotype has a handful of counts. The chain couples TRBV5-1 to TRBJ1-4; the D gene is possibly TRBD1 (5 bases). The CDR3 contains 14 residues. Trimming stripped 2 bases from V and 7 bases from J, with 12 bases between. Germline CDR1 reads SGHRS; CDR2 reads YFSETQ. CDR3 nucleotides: TGCGCCAGCAGCTTAGCCAGGGAGACTGAAAAACTGTTTTTT. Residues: CASSLARETEKLFF.

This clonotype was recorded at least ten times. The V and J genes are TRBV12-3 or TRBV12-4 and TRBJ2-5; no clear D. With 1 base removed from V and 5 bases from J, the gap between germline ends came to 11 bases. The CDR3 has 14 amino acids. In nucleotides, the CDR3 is TGTGCCAGCAGTTTAGTCAGCCGCCAGGAGACCCAGTACTTC. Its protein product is CASSLVSRQETQYF.

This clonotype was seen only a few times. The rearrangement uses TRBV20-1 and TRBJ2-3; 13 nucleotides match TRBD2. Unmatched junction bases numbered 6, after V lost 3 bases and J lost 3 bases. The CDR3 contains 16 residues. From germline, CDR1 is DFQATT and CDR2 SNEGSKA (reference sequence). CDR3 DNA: TGCAGTGCTAGGGTACTAGCGGGGGGGCAAACAGATACGCAGTATTTT. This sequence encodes CSARVLAGGQTDTQYF.

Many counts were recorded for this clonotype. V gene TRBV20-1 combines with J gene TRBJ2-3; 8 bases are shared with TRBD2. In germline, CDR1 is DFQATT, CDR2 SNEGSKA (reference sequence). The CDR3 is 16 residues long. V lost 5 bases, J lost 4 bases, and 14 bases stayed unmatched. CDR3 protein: CSAPQRGGRGSDTQYF. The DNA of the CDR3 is TGCAGTGCTCCCCAACGGGGGGGAAGAGGTTCAGATACGCAGTATTTT.

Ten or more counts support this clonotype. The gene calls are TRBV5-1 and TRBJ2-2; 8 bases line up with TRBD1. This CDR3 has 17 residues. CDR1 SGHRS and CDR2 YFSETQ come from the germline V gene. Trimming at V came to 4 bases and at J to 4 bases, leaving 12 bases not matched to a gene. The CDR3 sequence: CASSPHPTGDLTGELFF. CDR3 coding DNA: TGCGCCAGCAGCCCACACCCGACAGGGGACCTCACCGGGGAGCTGTTTTTT.

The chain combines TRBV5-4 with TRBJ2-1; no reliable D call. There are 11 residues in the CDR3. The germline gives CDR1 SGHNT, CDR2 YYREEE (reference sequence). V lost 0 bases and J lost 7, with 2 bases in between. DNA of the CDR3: TGTGCCAGCAGCTTGGAGAATGAGCAGTTCTTC. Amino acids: CASSLENEQFF.

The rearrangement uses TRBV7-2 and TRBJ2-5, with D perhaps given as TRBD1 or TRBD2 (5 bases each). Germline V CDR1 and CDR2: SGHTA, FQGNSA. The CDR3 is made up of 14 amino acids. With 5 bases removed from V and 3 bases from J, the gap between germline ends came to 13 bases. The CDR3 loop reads CASSVGRAKETQYF. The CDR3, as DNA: TGTGCCAGCAGCGTGGGACGTGCGAAAGAGACCCAGTACTTC.

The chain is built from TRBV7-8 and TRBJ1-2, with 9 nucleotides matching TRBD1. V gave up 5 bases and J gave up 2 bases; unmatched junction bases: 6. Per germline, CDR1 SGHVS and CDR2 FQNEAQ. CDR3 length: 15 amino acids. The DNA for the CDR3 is TGTGCCAGCAGCCTCACCGGGACAGGGAACTATGGCTACACCTTC. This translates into CASSLTGTGNYGYTF.